Below, one T cell receptor (beta chain) is given with its context. The data originate from a study of control samples from healthy donors and cancer patients. Method: immunoSEQ multiplex PCR; TCRdb's copy keeps in-frame clones and lacks some. The sample yields 200,000 or so clones, roughly 94% seen once. The sequenced sample was blood. The receptor was isolated from a man over 45 in good health.

This CDR3 reads CASSLDTGGSTEAFF. DNA for the CDR3: TGCGCCAGCAGCCTGGACACAGGGGGTAGCACTGAAGCTTTCTTT. The chain links TRBV5-1 to TRBJ1-1; TRBD1 agrees at 8 bases. V lost 4 bases, J lost 4 bases, and 9 bases stayed unmatched. Germline lookup yields CDR1 SGHRS and CDR2 YFSETQ. The CDR3 extends over 15 amino acids.